The 18 T cell receptor beta chains listed next were all sequenced from one sample in a study of T-cell reconstitution after alpha-beta-depleted transplantation in children. Unique molecular identifiers were incorporated when the TCRbeta library was constructed. Each CDR3 protein gets one entry after TCRdb re-called the PCR reads with MiXCR. Found here are over 400,000 distinct CDR3 sequences, under 15% of them singletons; the top ten hold around 5.6%. The sample consisted of PBMCs from the stem cell graft donor, taken from the stem cell graft. All receptors derive from a human donor who donated a stem cell graft to a child with combined immunodeficiency.

This sequence joins TRBV5-1 and TRBJ1-1; weak D call: TRBD1 (6 bases). Germline CDR1 SGHRS, CDR2 YFSETQ. CDR3 length: 16 amino acids. V lost 4 bases, J lost 1 base, and 17 bases lay in between. The CDR3: CASSPNAGVGNTEAFF. DNA for the CDR3: TGCGCCAGCAGCCCTAACGCAGGGGTCGGGAACACTGAAGCTTTCTTT. The entire variable domain, with the rest obtained from reference TRBV5-1 and TRBJ1-1, is as follows: KAGVTQTPRYLIKTRGQQVTLSCSPISGHRSVSWYQQTPGQGLQFLFEYFSETQRNKGNFPGRFSGRQFSNSRSEMNVSTLELGDSALYLCASSPNAGVGNTEAFFGQGTRLTVV.

This clonotype has only a few counts. The chain has TRBV7-9 and TRBJ2-5, with 10 bases that match TRBD1. CDR3 length equals 15 residues. The V gene end was trimmed by 6 bases and the J gene end by 2 bases; junction bases not matched to a gene: 6. Germline V gene sequence: CDR1 SEHNR, CDR2 FQNEAQ (reference sequence). The CDR3, as DNA: TGTGCCAGCAGACCCGGACAGGGGGAACAAGAGACCCAGTACTTC. It specifies CASRPGQGEQETQYF.

This clonotype was counted at least ten times. The chain couples TRBV6-5 to TRBJ1-1, with D possibly TRBD1 on 5 matching bases. The CDR3 sequence is 15 residues long. The germline CDR1 and CDR2 sequences are MNHEY and SVGAGI. The V and J ends lost 5 bases and 5 bases respectively, with 18 bases between them. In nucleotides, the CDR3 is TGTGCCAGCAGTCCTACCTTTGGCAGGGCTACTGAAGCTTTCTTT. Amino acids: CASSPTFGRATEAFF.

This clonotype was seen more than once but under ten times. The junction shows a germline mismatch at one end, possibly a read error. This chain links TRBV15 with TRBJ2-4, with no clear D. CDR1 is LNHNV, CDR2 YYDKDF, per germline (reference sequence). The CDR3 is 8 amino acids. Here the CDR3 reads CADPDPSF. The CDR3 nucleotides read TGTGCCGACCCCGACCCTTCTTTC.

The CDR3 nucleotides are TGTGCCAGCAGCTTAGTGGCCAGAGGGGCCAACGTCCTGACTTTC. The encoded protein is CASSLVARGANVLTF. The V gene is TRBV11-2, the J gene TRBJ2-6; no clear D. The CDR3 totals 15 residues. Trimming removed 1 base from V and 4 bases from J, with 8 bases in between. Germline assignment: CDR1 SGHAT and CDR2 FQNNGV.

J is TRBJ2-3 and V is TRBV12-3 or TRBV12-4; D assignment may be TRBD1 or TRBD2 (6 bases each). V was trimmed by 3 bases and J by 3 bases, leaving 22 bases between them. The CDR3 loop spans 18 amino acids. CDR3 bases: TGTGCCAGCAGTTTTAGGGGGGCAGGGGTAGTGTCGACAGATACGCAGTATTTT. Its protein is CASSFRGAGVVSTDTQYF.

The chain joins TRBV20-1 to TRBJ2-3; D is perhaps TRBD1 or TRBD2 (6 bases each). Looked up from germline, CDR1 is DFQATT and CDR2 is SNEGSKA (reference sequence). The CDR3 length is 16 residues. V lost 5 bases and J 1 base, leaving 19 bases between the germline ends. The CDR3 reads CSADLGGSRGTDTQYF. CDR3 nucleotide sequence: TGCAGTGCTGACCTCGGGGGCAGCAGGGGCACAGATACGCAGTATTTT.

The chain couples TRBV12-3 or TRBV12-4 to TRBJ1-1, with D hard to call. This CDR3 comprises 14 residues. Trimming stripped 6 bases from V and 3 bases from J, with 14 bases between. The CDR3 nucleotides are TGTGCCAGCAGACCTGGACCCTACTACACTGAAGCTTTCTTT. This translates into CASRPGPYYTEAFF.

This clonotype was found a few times. The J gene is TRBJ1-6, the V gene TRBV3-1; no reliable D call. Germline CDR1 LGHDT, CDR2 YNNKEL (reference sequence). The CDR3 is 15 residues long. Trimming stripped 4 bases from V and 4 bases from J, with 11 bases between. The DNA of the CDR3 is TGTGCCAGCAGCCTGGGCCACGCTTATAATTCACCCCTCCACTTT. Amino acids: CASSLGHAYNSPLHF.

This clonotype has ten or more counts. The rearrangement links TRBV29-1 to TRBJ2-1; the match to TRBD1 covers 9 bases. Trimming cost V 6 bases and J 4 bases; bases outside gene matches: 4. Per germline, CDR1 SQVTM and CDR2 ANQGSEA. The CDR3 is 13 residues long. The CDR3 region is CSVGTGPYNEQFF. In nucleotides, the CDR3 is TGCAGCGTGGGGACAGGGCCATACAATGAGCAGTTCTTC.

This clonotype showed up many times. This chain uses TRBV5-1 with TRBJ1-1, with D hard to call. V dropped 8 bases and J dropped 1 base, with 12 bases sitting between them. This CDR3 has 13 residues. From germline, CDR1 is SGHRS and CDR2 YFSETQ. CDR3 residues: CASQFSRNTEAFF. The CDR3 DNA sequence: TGCGCCAGTCAATTCAGTCGGAACACTGAAGCTTTCTTT.

This clonotype was counted a few times. V gene TRBV4-3 combines with J gene TRBJ2-7; 12 nucleotides line up with TRBD1. CDR1 and CDR2 from the germline V gene are LGHNA and YSLEER. This CDR3 has 16 amino acids. J was trimmed by 0 bases and V by 4 bases; bases with no gene match: 4. DNA for the CDR3: TGCGCCAGCAGCCGGGACAGGGGGCCCTCCTCCTACGAGCAGTACTTC. Protein sequence: CASSRDRGPSSYEQYF.

At least ten counts were recorded for this clonotype. The rearrangement links TRBV29-1 to TRBJ2-3; D might be TRBD1 (6 bases). Germline assignment: CDR1 SQVTM and CDR2 ANQGSEA. The V and J ends lost 6 bases and 0 bases respectively, with 10 bases between them. The CDR3 totals 13 residues. CDR3 amino acids: CSVGTSSTDTQYF. The CDR3 DNA follows: TGCAGCGTAGGGACATCTAGCACAGATACGCAGTATTTT.

The sample holds a few counts of this clonotype. The V call is TRBV30, the J call TRBJ2-2; TRBD2 aligns across 12 bases. Germline lookup yields CDR1 GTSNPN and CDR2 SVGIG (reference sequence). Trimming at V came to 3 bases and at J to 8 bases, leaving 10 bases not matched to a gene. This CDR3 contains 16 residues. This CDR3 is CAWRGGLAGLGGELFF. The CDR3 nucleotides read TGTGCCTGGAGGGGCGGACTAGCGGGGTTAGGAGGGGAGCTGTTTTTT.

This clonotype was seen repeatedly, ten times or more. The genes are TRBV12-3 or TRBV12-4 and TRBJ2-1; D may be TRBD2 (5 bases). V lost 6 bases and J lost 6, with 15 bases in between. There are 14 residues in the CDR3. This CDR3 reads CASSPLDLLNEQFF. The CDR3 nucleotides are TGTGCCAGCAGCCCACTAGACCTGCTCAATGAGCAGTTCTTC.

This clonotype has a count of ten or more. The rearrangement joins TRBV28 to TRBJ2-4; D is perhaps TRBD2 (5 bases). Per the germline V gene, CDR1 is MDHEN and CDR2 is SYDVKM. This CDR3 spans 15 amino acids. V lost 5 bases and J lost 0, with 11 bases in between. The CDR3 coding sequence is TGTGCCAGCAGTCCTCATAGCGAAGCCAAAAACATTCAGTACTTC. It yields the protein CASSPHSEAKNIQYF.

V gene TRBV28 combines with J gene TRBJ2-6; 12 bases are a match to TRBD1. The V gene's germline CDR1 is MDHEN and CDR2 SYDVKM. Losses at the gene ends were 9 bases for V and 0 bases for J; bases not matched to a gene: 6. This CDR3 spans 17 amino acids. This chain's CDR3 is CASHRDRGLSGANVLTF. CDR3 sequence (DNA): TGTGCCAGTCACCGGGACAGGGGGCTCTCTGGGGCCAACGTCCTGACTTTC. The variable domain in full, completed from reference TRBV28 and TRBJ2-6, reads DVKVTQSSRYLVKRTGEKVFLECVQDMDHENMFWYRQDPGLGLRLIYFSYDVKMKEKGDIPEGYSVSREKKERFSLILESASTNQTSMYLCASHRDRGLSGANVLTFGAGSRLTVL.

This clonotype has ten or more counts. The J gene is TRBJ2-7, the V gene TRBV27, with 12 nucleotides matching TRBD2. V lost 4 bases to trimming and J lost 5 bases; unmatched junction nucleotides: 12. The CDR3 has 17 amino acids. Germline CDR1 reads MNHEY; CDR2 reads SMNVEV (reference sequence). The CDR3 loop reads CASSSFLPSGGANEQYF. CDR3 bases: TGTGCCAGCAGTTCCTTCCTCCCTAGCGGGGGGGCTAACGAGCAGTACTTC.